This TCR beta chain was observed in a study of blood T cell repertoires in COVID-19. Study at large: From the United States, Italy and Spain came samples of acute and convalescent COVID-19.

Germline V CDR1 and CDR2: SGHTA, FQGNSA. The CDR3 is 12 amino acids. V lost 3 bases, J lost 5 bases, and 7 bases lay in between. Per the original data handling: Nucleated cell number was recorded as an estimate derived from reference gene primer amplification. Only in-frame clones appear in the TCRdb table, and some are missing; sequencing was by immunoSEQ multiplex PCR. V and J calls and clone size follow that table, whereas D and trimming were derived from the DNA. The data contain about 330,000 clones, around 87% of them singletons. Two negative PCRs, clearance, or symptom resolution had been documented for recovered Cohort 3 donors.

J is TRBJ2-5 and V is TRBV7-2, with D hard to call. The receptor was isolated from a woman under 40 who had recovered from COVID-19. The sample comprised PBMCs or T cells enriched from blood (not recorded which). DNA of the CDR3: TGTGCCAGCAGCTTTCGGTCGGAGACCCAGTACTTC. Translated, it gives CASSFRSETQYF.